These 25 T cell receptor beta chains share one sample of origin, sequenced in a study of shared T cell receptors in the human thymus. The method was immunoSEQ multiplex PCR; TCRdb's version includes in-frame clones alone and lacks a portion of them. The sample contains more than 300,000 clones, more than 85% of which appear only once. The sequencing sample was made of thymocytes. These receptors were obtained from a human donor.

V is TRBV27 and J is TRBJ2-7, with TRBD1 matching 8 bases. V dropped 9 bases and J dropped 3; count of bases not matched to a gene: 10. The CDR3 has 14 amino acids. Germline V CDR1 and CDR2: MNHEY, SMNVEV (reference sequence). The DNA for the CDR3 is TGTGCCAGTCGGGCCCGGGACAGGATCTACGAGCAGTACTTC. Protein: CASRARDRIYEQYF.

The gene calls are TRBV7-8 and TRBJ2-7; 13 bases align to TRBD2. Germline V gene data show CDR1 as SGHVS and CDR2 as FQNEAQ. The CDR3 loop spans 14 amino acids. Trimming removed 5 bases from V and 5 bases from J; junction bases left unmatched: 3. The CDR3 loop reads CASSAGLAGNEQYF. As DNA, the CDR3 is TGTGCCAGCAGCGCGGGACTAGCGGGAAACGAGCAGTACTTC.

This clone has a single count. The CDR3 bases are TGTGCCAGCAGCTTAACTTCGTGGGAGACCCAGTACTTC. Translation: CASSLTSWETQYF. The V gene is TRBV7-3, the J gene TRBJ2-5; no reliable D call. The germline V gene has CDR1 SGHTA and CDR2 FQGTGA. CDR3 length: 13 residues. The V end lost 0 bases, the J end lost 5 bases, and 7 bases lay between the germline ends.

This chain connects TRBV28 to TRBJ1-5; D perhaps matches TRBD1 (6 bases). Germline-derived CDR1 and CDR2 are MDHEN and SYDVKM. The CDR3 runs 12 residues. With 10 bases removed from V and 6 bases from J, the gap between germline ends came to 13 bases. CDR3 nucleotides: TGTGCCACCTACAGGGACGCTCAGCCCCAGCATTTT. Residues: CATYRDAQPQHF.

V gene TRBV10-3 combines with J gene TRBJ2-7; perhaps TRBD1 as D (6 bases). V was clipped by 4 bases and J by 5 bases, with 15 bases between them. The CDR3 is 14 amino acids. CDR1 ENHRY and CDR2 SYGVKD come from the germline V gene. The CDR3 protein is CAISGSGQSHEQYF. The DNA for the CDR3 is TGTGCCATCAGTGGTTCGGGACAATCCCACGAGCAGTACTTC.

The rearrangement links TRBV5-6 to TRBJ2-1; 8 nucleotides align to TRBD1. The CDR3 length is 16 residues. Trimming took 0 bases from V and 3 from J; bases not matched to a gene: 5. Germline V CDR1 and CDR2: SGHDT, YYEEEE. The CDR3, as DNA: TGTGCCAGCAGCTTGGTGCCGGACAGGGACTACAATGAGCAGTTCTTC. Protein product: CASSLVPDRDYNEQFF. The entire variable domain, with the rest obtained from reference TRBV5-6 and TRBJ2-1, is as follows: DAGVTQSPTHLIKTRGQQVTLRCSPKSGHDTVSWYQQALGQGPQFIFQYYEEEERQRGNFPDRFSGHQFPNYSSELNVNALLLGDSALYLCASSLVPDRDYNEQFFGPGTRLTVL.

The chain joins TRBV7-2 to TRBJ1-1; possibly TRBD1 for D (5 bases). CDR3 length: 15 residues. Trimming stripped 8 bases from V and 3 bases from J, with 19 bases between. CDR1 and CDR2 from the germline V gene are SGHTA and FQGNSA. The CDR3 protein is CASPPRGGVYTEAFF. The DNA of the CDR3 is TGTGCCAGCCCCCCCCGGGGGGGAGTGTACACTGAAGCTTTCTTT.

This clone was observed once. The J gene is TRBJ1-2, the V gene TRBV5-1; weak D call: TRBD1 (5 bases). The germline CDR1 and CDR2 sequences are SGHRS and YFSETQ. The V end lost 0 bases, the J end lost 4 bases, and 10 bases lay between the germline ends. The CDR3 is 14 residues long. The CDR3 sequence is CASSLAGAAYGYTF. The CDR3 nucleotides read TGCGCCAGCAGCTTGGCTGGGGCCGCCTATGGCTACACCTTC.

J is TRBJ2-7 and V is TRBV14; 9 positions match TRBD1. There are 15 residues in the CDR3. With V trimmed by 4 bases and J by 3 bases, 7 bases remained unmatched. Germline assignment: CDR1 SGHDN and CDR2 FVKESK. CDR3 nucleotides: TGTGCCAGCAGCCCCCGGGACAGGGAATACTACGAGCAGTACTTC. Its translation is CASSPRDREYYEQYF.

The chain uses TRBV30 and TRBJ1-3; a possible D gene is TRBD1 (5 bases). The CDR3 has 16 amino acids. The V and J ends lost 2 bases and 1 base respectively, with 15 bases between them. Germline V gene sequence: CDR1 GTSNPN, CDR2 SVGIG (reference sequence). CDR3 nucleotides: TGTGCCTGGAGTCCTCAGGGTCTAAGGTCTGGAAACACCATATATTTT. It specifies CAWSPQGLRSGNTIYF.

This sequence joins TRBV19 and TRBJ2-7, with unresolved D. CDR1 is LNHDA, CDR2 SQIVND, per germline (reference sequence). The CDR3 contains 13 residues. Trimming shortened V by 4 bases and J by 0 bases, and 7 bases separated the two germline ends. CDR3 sequence (DNA): TGTGCCAGTAGTAACTGGAGCTCCTACGAGCAGTACTTC. Amino acid sequence: CASSNWSSYEQYF.

This chain uses TRBV29-1 with TRBJ2-1; 10 nucleotides align to TRBD1. The CDR3 is 14 residues long. Germline lookup yields CDR1 SQVTM and CDR2 ANQGSEA. After removal of 6 bases from V and 3 bases from J, the junction contained 5 bases not matched to a gene. The CDR3: CSVTGTGVYNEQFF. CDR3 coding DNA: TGCAGCGTCACCGGGACAGGGGTCTACAATGAGCAGTTCTTC.

This clone was observed a single time. This chain links TRBV27 with TRBJ1-2, with 8 positions matching TRBD1. The germline V gene encodes CDR1 MNHEY and CDR2 SMNVEV (reference sequence). The CDR3 loop spans 12 amino acids. V trimming: 10 bases; J trimming: 3 bases; junction bases outside the gene matches: 4. The CDR3 loop reads CATLQGDYGYTF. The CDR3 nucleotides read TGTGCCACTCTACAGGGGGACTATGGCTACACCTTC.

J is TRBJ1-2 and V is TRBV4-2; weak D call: TRBD1 (6 bases). Trimming took off 4 bases at V and 0 bases at J, with 15 bases between the two ends. Germline V gene data show CDR1 as LGHNA and CDR2 as YNFKEQ. The CDR3 is 16 amino acids. CDR3 sequence reads: CASSLERGNANYGYTF. For the CDR3, the DNA is TGTGCCAGCAGCCTTGAGAGGGGGAACGCTAACTATGGCTACACCTTC.

The rearrangement joins TRBV27 to TRBJ2-7; 14 bases are shared with TRBD2. CDR3 length: 19 residues. Trimming at V came to 8 bases and at J to 0 bases, leaving 15 bases not matched to a gene. Germline CDR1 is MNHEY and CDR2 is SMNVEV (reference sequence). The CDR3 protein is CASRPGLAGELLSSYEQYF. DNA of the CDR3: TGTGCCAGCCGACCGGGACTAGCGGGAGAACTCCTTAGCTCCTACGAGCAGTACTTC.

The V call is TRBV9, the J call TRBJ2-1, with D uncertain. V lost 0 bases and J lost 7, with 8 bases in between. Germline V gene sequence: CDR1 SGDLS, CDR2 YYNGEE. There are 13 residues in the CDR3. The DNA of the CDR3 is TGTGCCAGCAGCGTAGTCCCTAAGAATGAGCAGTTCTTC. Protein sequence: CASSVVPKNEQFF.

CDR3 nucleotide sequence: TGTGCCAGCAGCCCGGGACTAGCGGCTATTAAAAGCTCCTACAATGAGCAGTTCTTC. It specifies CASSPGLAAIKSSYNEQFF. The chain uses TRBV11-3 and TRBJ2-1, with TRBD2 matching over 11 bases. The V and J ends lost 5 bases and 0 bases, in that order; junction bases with no gene match: 12. From germline, CDR1 is SGHNT and CDR2 YENEEA. The CDR3 totals 19 residues. The full variable domain, with the rest looked up from reference TRBV11-3 and TRBJ2-1, is EAGVVQSPRYKIIEKKQPVAFWCNPISGHNTLYWYLQNLGQGPELLIRYENEEAVDDSQLPKDRFSAERLKGVDSTLKIQPAELGDSAVYLCASSPGLAAIKSSYNEQFFGPGTRLTVL.

This clone has only one observation. The chain employs TRBV6-5 and TRBJ2-1; 9 bases map to TRBD1. This CDR3 is built from 14 residues. The ends lost 5 bases at V and 6 bases at J; junction bases unmatched: 5. Germline CDR1 is MNHEY and CDR2 is SVGAGI. CDR3 sequence: CASSLRDRVNEQFF. In DNA form, the CDR3 reads TGTGCCAGCAGTCTCCGGGACAGGGTCAATGAGCAGTTCTTC.

The chain recombines TRBV20-1 with TRBJ2-1; D remains unclear. The CDR3 spans 11 residues. CDR1 and CDR2 (germline): DFQATT, SNEGSKA (reference sequence). The CDR3 region has the DNA TGCAGCGAGACCCCCCCCAATGAGCAGTTCTTC. It is translated as CSETPPNEQFF.

This chain links TRBV27 with TRBJ2-5; 13 bases agree with TRBD2. Germline V lookup: CDR1 MNHEY, CDR2 SMNVEV (reference sequence). CDR3 length: 18 amino acids. Trimming at V came to 5 bases and at J to 1 base, leaving 10 bases not matched to a gene. Here the CDR3 reads CASSPLRLAGGPQETQYF. CDR3 coding DNA: TGTGCCAGCAGTCCGCTCCGACTAGCGGGAGGACCCCAAGAGACCCAGTACTTC.

The chain recombines TRBV13 with TRBJ2-7, with D maybe TRBD2 (6 bases). This CDR3 is 14 amino acids long. The germline gives CDR1 PRHDT, CDR2 FYEKMQ (reference sequence). Trimming stripped 5 bases from V and 2 bases from J, with 13 bases between. CDR3 in DNA: TGTGCCAGCAGCCCCCCGGGACTTCCCTACGAGCAGTACTTC. As protein: CASSPPGLPYEQYF.

The chain couples TRBV7-9 to TRBJ2-1; D is unresolved. V lost 5 bases and J lost 1, with 15 bases in between. Per the germline V gene, CDR1 is SEHNR and CDR2 is FQNEAQ (reference sequence). The CDR3 is 16 amino acids. CDR3 nucleotide sequence: TGTGCCAGCAGCCCCCATGCGCCTAGGTCCTACAATGAGCAGTTCTTC. Translated, it gives CASSPHAPRSYNEQFF.

V gene TRBV18 combines with J gene TRBJ2-7; maybe TRBD2 (5 bases). This CDR3 contains 14 residues. Germline V lookup: CDR1 KGHSH, CDR2 LQKENI. V lost 2 bases to trimming and J lost 3 bases, with 11 bases between them. The CDR3 nucleotides are TGTGCCAGCTCACCAGGGGAGACTGACTACGAGCAGTACTTC. It translates to CASSPGETDYEQYF.

The J gene is TRBJ2-7, the V gene TRBV28, with D possibly matching TRBD1 (5 bases). This CDR3 is built from 14 residues. V shed 1 base and J shed 1 base, with 8 bases lying between them. The germline gives CDR1 MDHEN, CDR2 SYDVKM. The CDR3 DNA reads TGTGCCAGCAGTTTATCCCAGGGTTCCTACGAGCAGTACTTC. Translated: CASSLSQGSYEQYF.

V and J are TRBV28 and TRBJ1-2, with TRBD1 matching over 7 bases. CDR3 length: 15 amino acids. From germline, CDR1 is MDHEN and CDR2 SYDVKM. V lost 6 bases to trimming and J lost 5 bases; unmatched junction nucleotides: 12. CDR3 in DNA: TGTGCCAGCAGCCGTCTACGTACAGGGGAATATGGCTACACCTTC. It specifies CASSRLRTGEYGYTF.